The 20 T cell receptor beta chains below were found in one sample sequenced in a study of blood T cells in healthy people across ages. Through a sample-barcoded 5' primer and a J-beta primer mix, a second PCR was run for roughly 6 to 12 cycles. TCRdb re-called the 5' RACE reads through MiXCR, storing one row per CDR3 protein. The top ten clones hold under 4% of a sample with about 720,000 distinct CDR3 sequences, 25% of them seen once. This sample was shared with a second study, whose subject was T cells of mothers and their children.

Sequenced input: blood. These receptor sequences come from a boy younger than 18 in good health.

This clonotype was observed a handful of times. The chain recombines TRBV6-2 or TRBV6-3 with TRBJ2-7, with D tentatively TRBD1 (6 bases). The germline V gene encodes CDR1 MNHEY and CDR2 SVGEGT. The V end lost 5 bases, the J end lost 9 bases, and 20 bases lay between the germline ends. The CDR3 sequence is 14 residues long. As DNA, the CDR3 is TGTGCCAGCAGTAGGGACACTGACCCATCTGGGCAGTACTTC. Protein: CASSRDTDPSGQYF.

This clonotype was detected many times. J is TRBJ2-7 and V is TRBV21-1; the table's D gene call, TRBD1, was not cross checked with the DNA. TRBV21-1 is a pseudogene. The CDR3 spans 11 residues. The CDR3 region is CASSARGEQYF. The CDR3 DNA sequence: TGTGCCAGCAGCGCGAGGGGCGAGCAGTACTTC.

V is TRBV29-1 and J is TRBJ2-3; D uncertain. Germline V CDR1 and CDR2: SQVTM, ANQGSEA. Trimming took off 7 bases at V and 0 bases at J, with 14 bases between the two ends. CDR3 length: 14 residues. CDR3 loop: CSAQPRASTDTQYF. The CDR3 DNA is TGCAGCGCTCAGCCAAGAGCCAGCACAGATACGCAGTATTTT.

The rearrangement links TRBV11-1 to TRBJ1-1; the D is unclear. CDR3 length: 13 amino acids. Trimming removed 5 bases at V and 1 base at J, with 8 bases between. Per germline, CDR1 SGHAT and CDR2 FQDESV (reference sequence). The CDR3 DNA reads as TGTGCCAGCAGCCCACGGTGGAACACTGAAGCTTTCTTT. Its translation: CASSPRWNTEAFF.

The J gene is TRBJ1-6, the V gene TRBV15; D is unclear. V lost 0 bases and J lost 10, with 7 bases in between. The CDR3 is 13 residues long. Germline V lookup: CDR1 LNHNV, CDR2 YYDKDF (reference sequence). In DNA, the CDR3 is TGTGCCACCAGCAGAGATGAACGGTCACCCCTCCACTTT. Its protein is CATSRDERSPLHF.

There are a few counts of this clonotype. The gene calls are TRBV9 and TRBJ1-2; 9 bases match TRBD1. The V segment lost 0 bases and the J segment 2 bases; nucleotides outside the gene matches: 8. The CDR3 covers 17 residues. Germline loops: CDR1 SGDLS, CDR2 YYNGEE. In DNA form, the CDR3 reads TGTGCCAGCAGCGTAGCTCCCGGGACAGGGACCAACTATGGCTACACCTTC. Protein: CASSVAPGTGTNYGYTF.

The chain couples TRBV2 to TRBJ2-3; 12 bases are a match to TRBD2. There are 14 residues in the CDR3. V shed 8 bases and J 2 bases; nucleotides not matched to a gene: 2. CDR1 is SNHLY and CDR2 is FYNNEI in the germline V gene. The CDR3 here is CASRTSGVTDTQYF. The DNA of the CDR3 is TGTGCCAGCCGGACTAGCGGGGTCACAGATACGCAGTATTTT.

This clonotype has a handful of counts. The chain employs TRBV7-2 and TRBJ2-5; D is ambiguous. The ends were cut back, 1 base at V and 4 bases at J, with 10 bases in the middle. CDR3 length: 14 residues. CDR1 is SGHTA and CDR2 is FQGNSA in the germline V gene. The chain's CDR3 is CASSLDGDGETQYF. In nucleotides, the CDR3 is TGTGCCAGCAGCTTAGATGGGGATGGAGAGACCCAGTACTTC.

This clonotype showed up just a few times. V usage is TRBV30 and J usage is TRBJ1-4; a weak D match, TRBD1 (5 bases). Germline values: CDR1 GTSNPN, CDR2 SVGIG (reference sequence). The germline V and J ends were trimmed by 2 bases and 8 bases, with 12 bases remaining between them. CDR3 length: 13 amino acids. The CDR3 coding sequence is TGTGCCTGGAGTTCAGCAGGGTGGGAAAAACTGTTTTTT. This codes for CAWSSAGWEKLFF.

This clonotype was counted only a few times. This CDR3 reads CSASLPSGSSYEQYF. CDR3 DNA: TGCAGTGCTAGTCTCCCTAGCGGTAGCTCCTACGAGCAGTACTTC. The rearrangement joins TRBV20-1 to TRBJ2-7; 7 bases fit TRBD2. This CDR3 has 15 amino acids. Trimming took 3 bases from V and 0 from J; bases not matched to a gene: 8. Germline V gene data show CDR1 as DFQATT and CDR2 as SNEGSKA (reference sequence).

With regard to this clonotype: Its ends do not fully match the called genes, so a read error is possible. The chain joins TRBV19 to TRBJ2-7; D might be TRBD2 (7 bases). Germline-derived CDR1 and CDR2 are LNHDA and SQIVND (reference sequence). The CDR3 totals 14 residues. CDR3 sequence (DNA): TGTGCCAGTAGTACCGGCGGGGGCTCCTACGAACAGTACTTC. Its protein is CASSTGGGSYEQYF.

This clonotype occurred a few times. The CDR3 region has the DNA TGCGCCAGCACCAGCTCCGGGACGAGACAAGAGACCCAGTACTTC. Translating it yields CASTSSGTRQETQYF. The chain has TRBV5-1 and TRBJ2-5; D possibly matches TRBD1 or TRBD2 (5 bases each). The V and J ends lost 6 bases and 2 bases respectively, with 17 bases between them. The CDR3 sequence is 15 residues long. The germline CDR1 and CDR2 sequences are SGHRS and YFSETQ.

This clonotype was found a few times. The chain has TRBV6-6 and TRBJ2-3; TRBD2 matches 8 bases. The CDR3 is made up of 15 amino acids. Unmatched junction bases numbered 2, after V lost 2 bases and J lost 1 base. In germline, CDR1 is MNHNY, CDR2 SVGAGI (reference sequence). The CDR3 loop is CASSYRSGGTDTQYF. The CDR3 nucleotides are TGTGCCAGCAGTTACCGTAGCGGGGGCACAGATACGCAGTATTTT.

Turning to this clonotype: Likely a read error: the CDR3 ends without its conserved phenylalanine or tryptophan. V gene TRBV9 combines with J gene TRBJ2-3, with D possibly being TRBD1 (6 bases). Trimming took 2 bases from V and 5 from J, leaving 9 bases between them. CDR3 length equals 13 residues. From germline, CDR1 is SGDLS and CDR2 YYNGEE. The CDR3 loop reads CASSVGTKDTQYL. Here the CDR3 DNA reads TGTGCCAGCAGCGTTGGGACAAAAGATACGCAGTATTTG.

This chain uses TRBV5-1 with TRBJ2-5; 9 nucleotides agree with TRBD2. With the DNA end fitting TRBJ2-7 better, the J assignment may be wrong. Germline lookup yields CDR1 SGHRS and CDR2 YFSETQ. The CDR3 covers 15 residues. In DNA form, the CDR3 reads TGCGCCAGCAGCTTGGGTGCTAGCGGGATAGACGAGCAGTACTTC. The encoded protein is CASSLGASGIDEQYF.

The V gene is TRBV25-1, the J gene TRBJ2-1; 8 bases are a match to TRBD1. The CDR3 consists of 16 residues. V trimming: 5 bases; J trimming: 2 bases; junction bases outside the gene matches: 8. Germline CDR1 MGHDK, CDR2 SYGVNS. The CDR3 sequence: CASSNAGGSAYNEQFF. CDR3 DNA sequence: TGTGCCAGCAGTAACGCAGGGGGCAGCGCCTACAATGAGCAGTTCTTC.

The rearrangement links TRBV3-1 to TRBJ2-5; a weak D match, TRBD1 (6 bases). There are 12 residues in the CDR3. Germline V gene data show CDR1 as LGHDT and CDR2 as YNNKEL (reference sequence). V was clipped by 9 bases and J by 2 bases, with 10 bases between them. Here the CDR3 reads CASMGQQETQYF. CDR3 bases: TGTGCCAGTATGGGACAACAAGAGACCCAGTACTTC.

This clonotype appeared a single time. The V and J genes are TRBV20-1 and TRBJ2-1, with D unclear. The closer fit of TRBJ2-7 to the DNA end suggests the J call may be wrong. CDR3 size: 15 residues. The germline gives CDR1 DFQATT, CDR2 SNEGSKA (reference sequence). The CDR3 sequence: CSASGGHPNPYEQYF. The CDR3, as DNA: TGCAGTGCCTCGGGTGGGCACCCCAACCCCTACGAGCAGTACTTC.

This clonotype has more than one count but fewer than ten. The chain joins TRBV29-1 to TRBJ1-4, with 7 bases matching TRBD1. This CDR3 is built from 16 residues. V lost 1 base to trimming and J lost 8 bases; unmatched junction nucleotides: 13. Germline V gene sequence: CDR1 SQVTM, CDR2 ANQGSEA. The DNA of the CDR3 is TGCAGCGTTGAAGTCGGGAGGGGGCCAAACTACGAAAAACTGTTTTTT. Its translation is CSVEVGRGPNYEKLFF.

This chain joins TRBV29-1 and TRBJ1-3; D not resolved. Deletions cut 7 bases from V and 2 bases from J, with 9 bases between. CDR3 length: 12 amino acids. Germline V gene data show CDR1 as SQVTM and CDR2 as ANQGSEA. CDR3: CSGREAGNTIYF. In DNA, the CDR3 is TGCAGCGGGAGGGAGGCTGGAAACACCATATATTTT. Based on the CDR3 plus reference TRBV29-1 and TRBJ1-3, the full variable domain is SAVISQKPSRDICQRGTSLTIQCQVDSQVTMMFWYRQQPGQSLTLIATANQGSEATYESGFVIDKFPISRPNLTFSTLTVSNMSPEDSSIYLCSGREAGNTIYFGEGSWLTVV.